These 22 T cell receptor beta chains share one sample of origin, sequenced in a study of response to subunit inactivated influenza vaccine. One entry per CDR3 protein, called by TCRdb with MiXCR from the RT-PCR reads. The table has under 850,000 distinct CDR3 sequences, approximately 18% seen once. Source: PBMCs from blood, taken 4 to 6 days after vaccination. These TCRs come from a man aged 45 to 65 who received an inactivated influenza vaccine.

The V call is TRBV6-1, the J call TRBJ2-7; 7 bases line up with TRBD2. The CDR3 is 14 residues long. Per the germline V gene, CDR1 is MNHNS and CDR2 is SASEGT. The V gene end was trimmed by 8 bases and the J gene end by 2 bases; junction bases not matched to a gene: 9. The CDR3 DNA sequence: TGTGCCAGCCGGACGACTAGCCGGCCCTACGAGCAGTACTTC. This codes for CASRTTSRPYEQYF.

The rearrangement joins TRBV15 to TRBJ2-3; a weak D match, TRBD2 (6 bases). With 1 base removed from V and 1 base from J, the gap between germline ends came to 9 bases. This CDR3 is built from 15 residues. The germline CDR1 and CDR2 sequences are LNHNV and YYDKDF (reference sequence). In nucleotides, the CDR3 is TGTGCCACCAGCAGAGGACAGCGGGGCACAGATACGCAGTATTTT. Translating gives CATSRGQRGTDTQYF.

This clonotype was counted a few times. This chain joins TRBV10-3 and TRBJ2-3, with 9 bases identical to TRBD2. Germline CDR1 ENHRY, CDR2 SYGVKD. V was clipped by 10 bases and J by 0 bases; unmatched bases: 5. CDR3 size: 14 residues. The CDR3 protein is CATRLADSTDTQYF. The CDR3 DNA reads TGTGCCACCCGACTAGCGGACAGCACAGATACGCAGTATTTT.

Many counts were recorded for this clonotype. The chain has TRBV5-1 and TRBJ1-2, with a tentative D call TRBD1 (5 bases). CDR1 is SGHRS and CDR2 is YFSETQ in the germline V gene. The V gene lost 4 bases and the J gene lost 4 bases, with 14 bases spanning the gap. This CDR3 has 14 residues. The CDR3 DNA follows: TGCGCCAGCAGCCCGGATCGGGGGACCTATGGCTACACCTTC. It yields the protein CASSPDRGTYGYTF.

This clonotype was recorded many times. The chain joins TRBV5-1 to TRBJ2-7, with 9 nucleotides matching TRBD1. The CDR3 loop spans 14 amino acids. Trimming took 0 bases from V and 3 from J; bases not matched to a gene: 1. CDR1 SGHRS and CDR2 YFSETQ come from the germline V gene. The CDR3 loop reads CASSLAGQGYEQYF. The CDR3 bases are TGCGCCAGCAGCTTGGCGGGACAGGGCTACGAGCAGTACTTC.

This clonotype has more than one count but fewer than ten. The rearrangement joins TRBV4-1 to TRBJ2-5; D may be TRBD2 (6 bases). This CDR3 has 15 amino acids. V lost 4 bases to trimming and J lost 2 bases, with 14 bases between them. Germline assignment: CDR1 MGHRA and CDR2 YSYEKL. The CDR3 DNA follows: TGCGCCAGCAGCCCCCGGGCTAGCGAGCAAGAGACCCAGTACTTC. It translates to CASSPRASEQETQYF.

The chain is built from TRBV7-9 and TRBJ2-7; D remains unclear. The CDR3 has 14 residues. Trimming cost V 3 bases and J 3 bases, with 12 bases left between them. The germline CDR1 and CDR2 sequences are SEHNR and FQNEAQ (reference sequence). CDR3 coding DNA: TGTGCCAGCAGCTTCCGGAGTGATATCTACGAGCAGTACTTC. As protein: CASSFRSDIYEQYF.

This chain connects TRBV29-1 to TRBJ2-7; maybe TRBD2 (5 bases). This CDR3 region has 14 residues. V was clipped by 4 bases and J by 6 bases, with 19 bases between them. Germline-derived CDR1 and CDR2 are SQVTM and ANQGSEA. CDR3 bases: TGCAGCGTTGCTCGGGGAACGCTGGCGGGCGAGCAGTACTTC. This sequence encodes CSVARGTLAGEQYF.

The CDR3 DNA is TGTGCCAGCAGCCCTTGGACCGTTCCAGGCACCGGGGAGCTGTTTTTT. Amino acid sequence: CASSPWTVPGTGELFF. The chain couples TRBV9 to TRBJ2-2, with D hard to call. The CDR3 has 16 residues. Trimming took 4 bases from V and 4 from J, leaving 17 bases between them. CDR1 is SGDLS, CDR2 YYNGEE, per germline.

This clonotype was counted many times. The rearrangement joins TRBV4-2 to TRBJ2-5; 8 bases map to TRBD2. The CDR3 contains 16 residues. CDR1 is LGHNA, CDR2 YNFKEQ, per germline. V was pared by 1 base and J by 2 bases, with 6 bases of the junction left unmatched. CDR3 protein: CASSQVTGTRQETQYF. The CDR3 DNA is TGTGCCAGCAGCCAAGTTACCGGGACTAGACAAGAGACCCAGTACTTC.

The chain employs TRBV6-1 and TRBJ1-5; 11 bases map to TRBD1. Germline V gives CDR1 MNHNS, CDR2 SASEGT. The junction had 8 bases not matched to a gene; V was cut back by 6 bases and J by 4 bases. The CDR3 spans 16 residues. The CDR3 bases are TGTGCCAGCAGCCCCGGACAGGGGGCGGGTAATCAGCCCCAGCATTTT. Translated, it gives CASSPGQGAGNQPQHF.

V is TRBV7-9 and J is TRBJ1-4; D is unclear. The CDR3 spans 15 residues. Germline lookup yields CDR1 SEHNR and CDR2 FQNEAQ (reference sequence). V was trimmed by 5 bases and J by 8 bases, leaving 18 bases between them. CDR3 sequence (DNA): TGTGCCAGCAGCCGATTTGTGGCCCTAGGGGAAAAACTGTTTTTT. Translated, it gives CASSRFVALGEKLFF.

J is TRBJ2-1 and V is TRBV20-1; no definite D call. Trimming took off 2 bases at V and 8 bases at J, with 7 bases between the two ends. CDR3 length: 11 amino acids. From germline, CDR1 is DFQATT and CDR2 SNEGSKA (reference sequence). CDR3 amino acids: CSARPSYEQFF. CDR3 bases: TGCAGTGCTAGACCCTCGTATGAGCAGTTCTTC.

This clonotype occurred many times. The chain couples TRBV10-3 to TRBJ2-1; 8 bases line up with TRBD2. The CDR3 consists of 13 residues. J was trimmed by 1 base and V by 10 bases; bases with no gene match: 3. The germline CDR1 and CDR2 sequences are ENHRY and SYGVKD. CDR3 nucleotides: TGTGCCAGTAGCGGGACGTCCTACAATGAGCAGTTCTTC. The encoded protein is CASSGTSYNEQFF.

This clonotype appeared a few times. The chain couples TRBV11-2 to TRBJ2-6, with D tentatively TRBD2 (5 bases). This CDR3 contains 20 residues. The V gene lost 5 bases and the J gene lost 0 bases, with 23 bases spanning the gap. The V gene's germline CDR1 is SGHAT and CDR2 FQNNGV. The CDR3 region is CASSLQSSRWGSSGANVLTF. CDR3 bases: TGTGCCAGCAGCCTGCAATCTAGCAGGTGGGGTAGCTCTGGGGCCAACGTCCTGACTTTC.

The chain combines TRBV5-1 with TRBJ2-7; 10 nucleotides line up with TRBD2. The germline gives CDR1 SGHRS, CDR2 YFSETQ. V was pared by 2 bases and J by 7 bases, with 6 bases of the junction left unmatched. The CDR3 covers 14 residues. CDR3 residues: CASSFGAGGMEQYF. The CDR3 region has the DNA TGCGCCAGCAGCTTCGGAGCGGGAGGGATGGAGCAGTACTTC.

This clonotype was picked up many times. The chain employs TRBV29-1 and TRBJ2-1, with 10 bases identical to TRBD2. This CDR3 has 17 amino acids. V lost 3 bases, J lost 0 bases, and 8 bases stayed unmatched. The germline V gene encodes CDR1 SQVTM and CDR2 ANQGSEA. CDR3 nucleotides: TGCAGCGTTGATCCTAGCGGGGGTATCAGCTCCTACAATGAGCAGTTCTTC. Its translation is CSVDPSGGISSYNEQFF.

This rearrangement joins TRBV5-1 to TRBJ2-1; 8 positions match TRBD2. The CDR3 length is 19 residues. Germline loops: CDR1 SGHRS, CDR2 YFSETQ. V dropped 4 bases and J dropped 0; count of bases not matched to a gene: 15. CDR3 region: CASSPGLRAGVTSYNEQFF. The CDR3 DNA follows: TGCGCCAGCAGCCCTGGACTAAGAGCGGGGGTCACCTCCTACAATGAGCAGTTCTTC.

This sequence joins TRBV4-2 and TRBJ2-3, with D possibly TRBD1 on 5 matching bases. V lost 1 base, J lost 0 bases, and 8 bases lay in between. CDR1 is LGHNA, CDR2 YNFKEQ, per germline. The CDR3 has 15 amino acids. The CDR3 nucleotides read TGTGCCAGCAGCCAAGGGGGCCTGAGCACAGATACGCAGTATTTT. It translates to CASSQGGLSTDTQYF.

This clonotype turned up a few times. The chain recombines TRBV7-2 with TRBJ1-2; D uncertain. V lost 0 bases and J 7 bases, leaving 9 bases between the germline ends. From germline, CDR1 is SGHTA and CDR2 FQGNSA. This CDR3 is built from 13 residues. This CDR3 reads CASSLAMEGGYTF. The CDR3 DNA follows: TGTGCCAGCAGCTTAGCGATGGAGGGTGGCTACACCTTC.

The CDR3 here is CASSLLVTGPMADTQYF. The CDR3 region has the DNA TGTGCCAGCAGCTTATTGGTGACGGGGCCCATGGCAGATACGCAGTATTTT. J is TRBJ2-3 and V is TRBV7-2; D is possibly TRBD1 or TRBD2 (5 bases each). The CDR3 has 17 residues. Germline values: CDR1 SGHTA, CDR2 FQGNSA. Trimming removed 2 bases at V and 4 bases at J, with 19 bases between.

In DNA form, the CDR3 reads TGTGCCAGCAGGACTGGGGGAGGCACAGATACGCAGTATTTT. Translated, it gives CASRTGGGTDTQYF. The V call is TRBV6-1, the J call TRBJ2-3, with D possibly being TRBD1 or TRBD2 (5 bases each). The germline V gene encodes CDR1 MNHNS and CDR2 SASEGT. The V end lost 6 bases, the J end lost 1 base, and 11 bases lay between the germline ends. The CDR3 runs to 14 residues.